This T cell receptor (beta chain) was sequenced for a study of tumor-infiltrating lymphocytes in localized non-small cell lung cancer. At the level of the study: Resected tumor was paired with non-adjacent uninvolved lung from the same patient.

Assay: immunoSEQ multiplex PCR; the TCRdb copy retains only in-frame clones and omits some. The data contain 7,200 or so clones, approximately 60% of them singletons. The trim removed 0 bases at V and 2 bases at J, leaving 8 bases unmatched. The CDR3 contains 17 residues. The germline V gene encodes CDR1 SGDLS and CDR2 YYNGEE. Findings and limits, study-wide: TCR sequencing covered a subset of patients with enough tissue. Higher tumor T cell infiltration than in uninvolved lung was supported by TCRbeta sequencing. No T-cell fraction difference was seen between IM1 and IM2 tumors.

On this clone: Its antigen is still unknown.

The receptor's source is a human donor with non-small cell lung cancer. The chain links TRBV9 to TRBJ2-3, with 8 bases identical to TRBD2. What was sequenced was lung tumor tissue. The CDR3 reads CASSVAQGGGSTDTQYF. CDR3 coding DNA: TGTGCCAGCAGCGTAGCTCAGGGCGGGGGGTCCACAGATACGCAGTATTTT.